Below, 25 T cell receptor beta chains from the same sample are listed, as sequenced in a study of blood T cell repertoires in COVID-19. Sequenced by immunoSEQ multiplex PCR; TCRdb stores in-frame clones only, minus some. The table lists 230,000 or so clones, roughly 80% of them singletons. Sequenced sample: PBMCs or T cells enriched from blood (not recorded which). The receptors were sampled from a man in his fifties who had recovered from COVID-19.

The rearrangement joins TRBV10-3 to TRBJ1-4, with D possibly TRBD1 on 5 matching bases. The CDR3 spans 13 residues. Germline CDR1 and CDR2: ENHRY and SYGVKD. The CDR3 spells CACSAGFREKLFF. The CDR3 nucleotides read TGTGCATGCTCTGCAGGGTTTCGTGAAAAACTGTTTTTT.

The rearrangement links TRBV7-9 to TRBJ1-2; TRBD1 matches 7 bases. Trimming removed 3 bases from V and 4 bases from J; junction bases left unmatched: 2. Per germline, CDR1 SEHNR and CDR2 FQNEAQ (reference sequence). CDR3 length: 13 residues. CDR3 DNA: TGTGCCAGCAGCTTGACAGGGTTCTATGGCTACACCTTC. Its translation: CASSLTGFYGYTF.

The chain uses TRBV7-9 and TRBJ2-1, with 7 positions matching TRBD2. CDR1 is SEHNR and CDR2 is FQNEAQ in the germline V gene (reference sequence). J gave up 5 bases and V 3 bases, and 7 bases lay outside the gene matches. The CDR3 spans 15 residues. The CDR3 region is CASSFSGLTNNEQFF. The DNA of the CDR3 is TGTGCCAGCAGCTTCTCGGGACTAACTAACAATGAGCAGTTCTTC.

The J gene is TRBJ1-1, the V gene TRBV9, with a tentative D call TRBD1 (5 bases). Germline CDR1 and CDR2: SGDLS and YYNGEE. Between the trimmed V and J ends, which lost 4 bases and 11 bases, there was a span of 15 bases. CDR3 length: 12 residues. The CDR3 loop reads CASSQGQGFAFF. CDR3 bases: TGTGCCAGCAGCCAAGGGCAGGGTTTTGCTTTCTTT.

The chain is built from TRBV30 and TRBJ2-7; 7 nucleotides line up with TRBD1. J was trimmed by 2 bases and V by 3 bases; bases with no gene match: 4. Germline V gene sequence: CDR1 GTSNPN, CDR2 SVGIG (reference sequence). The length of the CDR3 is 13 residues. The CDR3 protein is CAWSGTDTYEQYF. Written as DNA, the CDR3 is TGTGCCTGGAGCGGGACAGACACCTACGAGCAGTACTTC. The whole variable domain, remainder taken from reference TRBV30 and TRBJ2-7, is SQTIHQWPATLVQPVGSPLSLECTVEGTSNPNLYWYRQAAGRGLQLLFYSVGIGQISSEVPQNLSASRPQDRQFILSSKKLLLSDSGFYLCAWSGTDTYEQYFGPGTRLTVT.

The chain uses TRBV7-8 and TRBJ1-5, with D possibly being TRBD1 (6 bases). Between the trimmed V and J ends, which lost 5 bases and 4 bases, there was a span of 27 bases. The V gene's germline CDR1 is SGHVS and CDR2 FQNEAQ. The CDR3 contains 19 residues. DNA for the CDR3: TGTGCCAGCAGCACCTATTTGGTGGGGGCATCCAACAAAAATCAGCCCCAGCATTTT. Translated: CASSTYLVGASNKNQPQHF.

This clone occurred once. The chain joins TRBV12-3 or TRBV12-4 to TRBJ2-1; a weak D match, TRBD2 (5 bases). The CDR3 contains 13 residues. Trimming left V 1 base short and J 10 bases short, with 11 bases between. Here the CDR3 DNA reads TGTGCCAGCAGTTTAGGAGGGATTCGCGAGCAGTTCTTC. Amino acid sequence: CASSLGGIREQFF.

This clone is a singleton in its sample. The DNA for the CDR3 is TGTGCCAGCAGTTCCCCACACCCACAGGGTTGGACTAATGAAAAACTGTTTTTT. Translated: CASSSPHPQGWTNEKLFF. This rearrangement joins TRBV28 to TRBJ1-4; TRBD1 is a possible D gene (6 bases). The germline V gene encodes CDR1 MDHEN and CDR2 SYDVKM. The CDR3 length is 18 residues. V lost 4 bases and J lost 2, with 20 bases in between. Full variable domain (outside the CDR3, taken from reference TRBV28 and TRBJ1-4): DVKVTQSSRYLVKRTGEKVFLECVQDMDHENMFWYRQDPGLGLRLIYFSYDVKMKEKGDIPEGYSVSREKKERFSLILESASTNQTSMYLCASSSPHPQGWTNEKLFFGSGTQLSVL.

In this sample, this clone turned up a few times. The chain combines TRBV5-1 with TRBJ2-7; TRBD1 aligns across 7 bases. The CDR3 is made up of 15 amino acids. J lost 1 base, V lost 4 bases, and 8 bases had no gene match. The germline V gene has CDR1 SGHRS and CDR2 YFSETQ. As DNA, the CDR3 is TGCGCCAGCAGCGTAACCTGGGACAGTTCCTACGAGCAGTACTTC. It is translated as CASSVTWDSSYEQYF.

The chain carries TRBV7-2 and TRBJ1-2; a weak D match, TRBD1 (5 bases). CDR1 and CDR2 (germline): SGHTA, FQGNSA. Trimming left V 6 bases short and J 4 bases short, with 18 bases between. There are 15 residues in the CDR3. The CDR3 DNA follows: TGTGCCAGCAGATCTACGGGGCAAGCGGGCTATGGCTACACCTTC. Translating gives CASRSTGQAGYGYTF. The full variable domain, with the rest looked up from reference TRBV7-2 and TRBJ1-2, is GAGVSQSPSNKVTEKGKDVELRCDPISGHTALYWYRQSLGQGLEFLIYFQGNSAPDKSGLPSDRFSAERTGGSVSTLTIQRTQQEDSAVYLCASRSTGQAGYGYTFGSGTRLTVV.

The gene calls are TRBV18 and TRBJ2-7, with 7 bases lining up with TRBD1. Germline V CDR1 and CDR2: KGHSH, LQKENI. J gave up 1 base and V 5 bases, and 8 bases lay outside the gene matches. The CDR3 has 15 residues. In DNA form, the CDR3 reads TGTGCCAGCTCAGCTCCGGGACAGATGTCCTACGAGCAGTACTTC. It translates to CASSAPGQMSYEQYF.

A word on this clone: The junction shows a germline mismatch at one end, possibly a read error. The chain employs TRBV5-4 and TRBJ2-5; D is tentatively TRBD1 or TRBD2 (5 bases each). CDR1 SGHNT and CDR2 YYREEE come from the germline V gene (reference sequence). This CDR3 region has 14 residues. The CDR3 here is CASTLGLAQETQYF. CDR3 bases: TGTGCCAGCACCTTGGGGCTAGCCCAAGAGACCCAGTACTTC.

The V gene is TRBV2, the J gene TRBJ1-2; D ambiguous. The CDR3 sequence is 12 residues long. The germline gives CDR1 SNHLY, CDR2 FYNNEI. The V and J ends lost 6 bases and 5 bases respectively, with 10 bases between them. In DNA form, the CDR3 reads TGTGCCAGCAGGATTGATACTTATGGCTACACCTTC. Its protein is CASRIDTYGYTF. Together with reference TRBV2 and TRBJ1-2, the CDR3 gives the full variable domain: EPEVTQTPSHQVTQMGQEVILRCVPISNHLYFYWYRQILGQKVEFLVSFYNNEISEKSEIFDDQFSVERPDGSNFTLKIRSTKLEDSAMYFCASRIDTYGYTFGSGTRLTVV.

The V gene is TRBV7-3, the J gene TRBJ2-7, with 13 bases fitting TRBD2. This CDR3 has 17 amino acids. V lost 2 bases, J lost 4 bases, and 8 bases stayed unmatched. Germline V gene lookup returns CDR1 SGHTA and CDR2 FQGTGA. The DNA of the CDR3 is TGTGCCAGCAGCTTAGGGGTCCCGGGACTAGCGGGGTACGAGCAGTACTTC. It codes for CASSLGVPGLAGYEQYF.

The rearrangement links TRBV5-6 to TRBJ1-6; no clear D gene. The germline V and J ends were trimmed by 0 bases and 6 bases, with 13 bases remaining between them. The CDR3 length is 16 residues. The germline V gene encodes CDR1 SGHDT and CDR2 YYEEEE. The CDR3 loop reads CASSLAGPAGNSPLHF. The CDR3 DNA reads TGTGCCAGCAGCTTGGCGGGTCCGGCGGGTAATTCACCCCTCCACTTT.

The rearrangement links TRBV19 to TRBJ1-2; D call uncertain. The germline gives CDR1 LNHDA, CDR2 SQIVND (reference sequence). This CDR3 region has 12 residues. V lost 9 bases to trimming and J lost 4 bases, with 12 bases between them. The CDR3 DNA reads TGTGCCAGCAAGCCCCTCGGCTATGGCTACACCTTC. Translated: CASKPLGYGYTF. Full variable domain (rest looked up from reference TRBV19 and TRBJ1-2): DGGITQSPKYLFRKEGQNVTLSCEQNLNHDAMYWYRQDPGQGLRLIYYSQIVNDFQKGDIAEGYSVSREKKESFPLTVTSAQKNPTAFYLCASKPLGYGYTFGSGTRLTVV.

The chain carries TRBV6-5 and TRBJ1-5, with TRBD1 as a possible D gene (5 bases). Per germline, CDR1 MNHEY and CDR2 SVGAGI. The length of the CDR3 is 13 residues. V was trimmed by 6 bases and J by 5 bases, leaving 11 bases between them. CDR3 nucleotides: TGTGCCAGCAGCCAGGGTTTGGATCAGCCCCAGCATTTT. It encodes CASSQGLDQPQHF.

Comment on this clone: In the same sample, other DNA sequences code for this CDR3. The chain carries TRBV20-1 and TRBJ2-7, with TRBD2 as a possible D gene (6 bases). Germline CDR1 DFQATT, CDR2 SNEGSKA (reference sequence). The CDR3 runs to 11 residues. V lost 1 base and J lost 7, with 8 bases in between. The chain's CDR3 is CSARVGGEQYF. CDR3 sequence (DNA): TGCAGTGCTAGAGTGGGGGGAGAGCAGTACTTC.

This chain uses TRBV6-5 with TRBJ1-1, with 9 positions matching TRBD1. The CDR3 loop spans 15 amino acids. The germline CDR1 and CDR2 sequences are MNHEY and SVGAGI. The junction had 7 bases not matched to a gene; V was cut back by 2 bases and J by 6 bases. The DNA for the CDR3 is TGTGCCAGCAGTTACAGGGGACAGGGACTCGCTGAAGCTTTCTTT. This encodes CASSYRGQGLAEAFF.

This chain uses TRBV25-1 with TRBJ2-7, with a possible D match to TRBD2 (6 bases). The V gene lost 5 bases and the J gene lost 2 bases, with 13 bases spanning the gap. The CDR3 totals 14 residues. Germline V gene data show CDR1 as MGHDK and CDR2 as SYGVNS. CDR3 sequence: CASSKREVTYEQYF. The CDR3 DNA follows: TGTGCCAGCAGTAAGAGGGAGGTTACCTACGAGCAGTACTTC.

In DNA form, the CDR3 reads TGTGCCACCTCCCCGGAGGGAGGCTTTGAAGCTTTCTTT. Translation gives CATSPEGGFEAFF. This chain connects TRBV19 to TRBJ1-1; D is unclear. V was shortened by 10 bases and J by 7 bases, with 19 bases between the two germline ends. This CDR3 comprises 13 residues. Germline-derived CDR1 and CDR2 are LNHDA and SQIVND (reference sequence).

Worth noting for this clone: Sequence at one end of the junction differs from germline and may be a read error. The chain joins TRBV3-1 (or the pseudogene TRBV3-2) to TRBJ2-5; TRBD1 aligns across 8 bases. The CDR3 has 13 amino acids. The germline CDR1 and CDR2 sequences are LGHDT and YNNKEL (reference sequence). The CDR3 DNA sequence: TGTGCCAGCCGCCAGGGGGCAGGGGAGACCCAGTACTTC. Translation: CASRQGAGETQYF.

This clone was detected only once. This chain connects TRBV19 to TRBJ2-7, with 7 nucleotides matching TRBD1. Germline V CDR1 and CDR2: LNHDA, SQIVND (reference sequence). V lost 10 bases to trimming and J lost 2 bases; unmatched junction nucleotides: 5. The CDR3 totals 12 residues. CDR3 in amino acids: CATTDRAYEQYF. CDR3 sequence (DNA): TGTGCCACAACCGACAGGGCCTACGAGCAGTACTTC.

The CDR3 DNA sequence: TGTGCCACCGGACAGGGGCGGGAGACCCAGTACTTC. It encodes CATGQGRETQYF. This sequence joins TRBV27 and TRBJ2-5; 9 bases map to TRBD1. The CDR3 has 12 residues. The V segment lost 10 bases and the J segment 5 bases; nucleotides outside the gene matches: 5. CDR1 MNHEY and CDR2 SMNVEV come from the germline V gene (reference sequence).

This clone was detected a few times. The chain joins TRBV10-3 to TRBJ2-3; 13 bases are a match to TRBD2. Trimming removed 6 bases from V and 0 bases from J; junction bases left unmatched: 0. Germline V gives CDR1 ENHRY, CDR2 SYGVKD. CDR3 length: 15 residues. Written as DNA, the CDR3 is TGTGCCATCAGGGGACTAGCGGGGAGCACAGATACGCAGTATTTT. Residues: CAIRGLAGSTDTQYF.